The 29 T cell receptor beta chains below come from one sample, sequenced in a study of cytomegalovirus exposure and HLA in healthy donors. Primers for the PCR totalled 60 Vbeta and 13 Jbeta. Only in-frame clones appear in the TCRdb table, and some are missing; sequencing was by immunoSEQ multiplex PCR. The sample totals 100,000 or so clones. The sample comprised PBMCs. The receptors come from a woman in her 30s in good health and CMV-seronegative.

About this clone: The same CDR3 also results from other DNA sequences found in this sample. The rearrangement links TRBV12-5 to TRBJ2-2; TRBD2 is a possible D gene (6 bases). CDR1 and CDR2 from the germline V gene are LGHNT and FRNRAP. The V gene lost 8 bases and the J gene lost 5 bases, with 18 bases spanning the gap. This CDR3 contains 15 residues. As DNA, the CDR3 is TGTGCTAGTAAGGGTAGCGGCCTCGGGACCGGGGAGCTGTTTTTT. Protein: CASKGSGLGTGELFF.

The rearrangement uses TRBV6-6 and TRBJ1-6; D call uncertain. The CDR3 runs 16 residues. The germline V gene encodes CDR1 MNHNY and CDR2 SVGAGI (reference sequence). Trimming took 4 bases from V and 0 from J, leaving 10 bases between them. This CDR3 reads CASSLEESSYNSPLHF. CDR3 in DNA: TGTGCCAGCAGTTTGGAGGAGAGCTCCTATAATTCACCCCTCCACTTT.

The V gene is TRBV5-8, the J gene TRBJ1-1, with 7 bases that match TRBD1. The CDR3 totals 14 residues. CDR1 and CDR2 (germline): SGHTS, YDEGEE. V lost 3 bases to trimming and J lost 0 bases; unmatched junction nucleotides: 2. The CDR3 DNA sequence: TGTGCCAGCAGCTCGGACAGGATGAACACTGAAGCTTTCTTT. This sequence encodes CASSSDRMNTEAFF.

The chain links TRBV5-6 to TRBJ2-7; tentatively, D is TRBD1 (5 bases). Trimming removed 0 bases at V and 2 bases at J, with 6 bases between. Germline V gene sequence: CDR1 SGHDT, CDR2 YYEEEE. CDR3 length: 13 amino acids. The DNA of the CDR3 is TGTGCCAGCAGCTTGGAACAGGCCTACGAGCAGTACTTC. Translation gives CASSLEQAYEQYF.

V gene TRBV7-6 combines with J gene TRBJ1-6, with D hard to call. Germline assignment: CDR1 SGHVS and CDR2 FNYEAQ. Trimming stripped 4 bases from V and 2 bases from J, with 6 bases between. The CDR3 contains 14 residues. The CDR3 reads CASSSGAYNSPLHF. The CDR3 coding sequence is TGTGCCAGCAGCTCGGGTGCCTATAATTCACCCCTCCACTTT.

V gene TRBV13 combines with J gene TRBJ1-2, with 7 bases matching TRBD1. The CDR3 spans 16 residues. Germline V CDR1 and CDR2: PRHDT, FYEKMQ (reference sequence). J was trimmed by 8 bases and V by 5 bases; bases with no gene match: 17. As DNA, the CDR3 is TGTGCCAGCAGCCTCTGGGACAGAAGAGATATTGGAGGCTACACCTTC. Protein: CASSLWDRRDIGGYTF.

The CDR3 region is CAWSPLPTGDRQSYEQYF. For the CDR3, the DNA is TGTGCCTGGAGTCCGTTACCGACGGGGGACAGGCAGTCCTACGAGCAGTACTTC. The V gene is TRBV30, the J gene TRBJ2-7; TRBD1 agrees at 8 bases. Trimming took 2 bases from V and 1 from J; bases not matched to a gene: 16. Per germline, CDR1 GTSNPN and CDR2 SVGIG (reference sequence). The CDR3 is 18 residues long.

DNA for the CDR3: TGTGCCAGCAGTTTAGCACGGTTTACCGGGGAGCTGTTTTTT. It specifies CASSLARFTGELFF. This chain joins TRBV28 and TRBJ2-2; D gene uncertain. Trimming took 2 bases from V and 5 from J, leaving 9 bases between them. The germline V gene encodes CDR1 MDHEN and CDR2 SYDVKM. The CDR3 spans 14 residues.

This chain joins TRBV10-1 and TRBJ1-1; D is uncertain. Trimming shortened V by 5 bases and J by 5 bases, and 21 bases separated the two germline ends. The CDR3 spans 16 residues. The germline CDR1 and CDR2 sequences are WNHNN and SYGVQD (reference sequence). CDR3 sequence reads: CASSSLRRGLGTEAFF. CDR3 nucleotides: TGCGCCAGCAGTTCCCTACGGCGGGGTCTTGGTACTGAAGCTTTCTTT.

V usage is TRBV30 and J usage is TRBJ1-5; 11 bases are a match to TRBD1. The CDR3 runs to 15 residues. V lost 2 bases and J lost 5; bases outside the gene matches: 5. Germline CDR1 and CDR2: GTSNPN and SVGIG (reference sequence). CDR3 in DNA: TGTGCCTGGAGTTCCGGGACAGGGGGTTATCAGCCCCAGCATTTT. Encoded protein: CAWSSGTGGYQPQHF.

V is TRBV27 and J is TRBJ2-2; possible D gene TRBD1, 6 bases. This CDR3 is built from 16 residues. The V and J ends lost 1 base and 1 base respectively, with 10 bases between them. Per germline, CDR1 MNHEY and CDR2 SMNVEV (reference sequence). This CDR3 is CASSLYQGLNTGELFF. CDR3 bases: TGTGCCAGCAGTTTATACCAGGGGCTGAACACCGGGGAGCTGTTTTTT.

The chain joins TRBV5-1 to TRBJ2-1; TRBD2 aligns across 16 bases. The CDR3 loop spans 18 amino acids. Germline V lookup: CDR1 SGHRS, CDR2 YFSETQ. Germline trimming cut 3 bases from V and 6 bases from J; bases unmatched to any gene: 9. The CDR3 coding sequence is TGCGCCAGCAGCTGGACCGGGACTAGCGGGAGGGCTGTCAATGAGCAGTTCTTC. The encoded protein is CASSWTGTSGRAVNEQFF.

This chain joins TRBV28 and TRBJ2-3; 11 bases map to TRBD2. The CDR3 has 17 residues. Trimming took 3 bases from V and 4 from J; bases not matched to a gene: 9. The germline CDR1 and CDR2 sequences are MDHEN and SYDVKM. CDR3 sequence: CASSFLSGRAVADTQYF. CDR3 coding DNA: TGTGCCAGCAGTTTTCTTAGCGGGAGGGCCGTAGCAGATACGCAGTATTTT.

The DNA for the CDR3 is TGTGCCAGCAGCCGAGCGCGAATGGAGGAGCTGTTTTTT. This codes for CASSRARMEELFF. The V and J genes are TRBV11-1 and TRBJ2-2; D is undetermined. V lost 5 bases and J 10 bases, leaving 14 bases between the germline ends. The CDR3 runs to 13 residues. Germline V gene lookup returns CDR1 SGHAT and CDR2 FQDESV (reference sequence).

The chain links TRBV12-5 to TRBJ2-7; D remains ambiguous. V was pared by 7 bases and J by 1 base, with 5 bases between. CDR1 LGHNT and CDR2 FRNRAP come from the germline V gene. CDR3 length: 11 amino acids. CDR3 nucleotides: TGTGCTAGTGCACAGTCCTACGAGCAGTACTTC. Translated, it gives CASAQSYEQYF. Supplemented by reference TRBV12-5 and TRBJ2-7, the full variable domain reads DARVTQTPRHKVTEMGQEVTMRCQPILGHNTVFWYRQTMMQGLELLAYFRNRAPLDDSGMPKDRFSAEMPDATLATLKIQPSEPRDSAVYFCASAQSYEQYFGPGTRLTVT.

V usage is TRBV5-8 and J usage is TRBJ2-3; D is unclear. The V and J ends lost 3 bases and 0 bases respectively, with 8 bases between them. In germline, CDR1 is SGHTS, CDR2 YDEGEE. The CDR3 runs to 14 residues. The DNA for the CDR3 is TGTGCCAGCAGCTCTAGACTTAGCACAGATACGCAGTATTTT. The encoded protein is CASSSRLSTDTQYF. The full variable domain, completed using reference TRBV5-8 and TRBJ2-3, is EAGVTQSPTHLIKTRGQQATLRCSPISGHTSVYWYQQALGLGLQFLLWYDEGEERNRGNFPPRFSGRQFPNYSSELNVNALELEDSALYLCASSSRLSTDTQYFGPGTRLTVL.

This rearrangement joins TRBV6-1 to TRBJ1-1, with D possibly matching TRBD1 (6 bases). The CDR3 is made up of 14 amino acids. From germline, CDR1 is MNHNS and CDR2 SASEGT. V was trimmed by 4 bases and J by 4 bases, leaving 13 bases between them. The CDR3 spells CASSVGGAGTEAFF. For the CDR3, the DNA is TGTGCCAGCAGTGTTGGGGGGGCCGGCACTGAAGCTTTCTTT.

This sequence joins TRBV9 and TRBJ2-1; 9 bases fit TRBD2. CDR3 length equals 16 residues. Germline V gene lookup returns CDR1 SGDLS and CDR2 YYNGEE. Losses at the gene ends were 0 bases for V and 2 bases for J; bases not matched to a gene: 3. The chain's CDR3 is CASSVGAGGAYNEQFF. The CDR3 region has the DNA TGTGCCAGCAGCGTAGGTGCGGGAGGGGCCTACAATGAGCAGTTCTTC.

The chain employs TRBV7-8 and TRBJ2-1, with D perhaps matching TRBD2 (5 bases). The CDR3 has 18 residues. Germline V gene data show CDR1 as SGHVS and CDR2 as FQNEAQ. Trimming took 8 bases from V and 6 from J, leaving 29 bases between them. Here the CDR3 reads CASQDWSYSPTVSNEQFF. In DNA form, the CDR3 reads TGTGCCAGCCAGGACTGGTCTTACTCTCCCACTGTCTCCAATGAGCAGTTCTTC. Full variable domain (remainder filled in from reference TRBV7-8 and TRBJ2-1): GAGVSQSPRYKVAKRGQDVALRCDPISGHVSLFWYQQALGQGPEFLTYFQNEAQLDKSGLPSDRFFAERPEGSVSTLKIQRTQQEDSAVYLCASQDWSYSPTVSNEQFFGPGTRLTVL.

J is TRBJ2-2 and V is TRBV10-1, with D tentatively TRBD1 (5 bases). The CDR3 has 15 amino acids. V was pared by 3 bases and J by 1 base, with 9 bases between. Germline V lookup: CDR1 WNHNN, CDR2 SYGVQD (reference sequence). The CDR3 bases are TGCGCCAGCAGTGAAACAGGAGAGAACACCGGGGAGCTGTTTTTT. Protein product: CASSETGENTGELFF.

CDR3 bases: TGCGCCAGCAGCTTTGGGACAGGGGGCCTACAAGAGACCCAGTACTTC. It translates to CASSFGTGGLQETQYF. The chain links TRBV5-1 to TRBJ2-5; 12 positions agree with TRBD1. The V segment lost 2 bases and the J segment 2 bases; nucleotides outside the gene matches: 4. This CDR3 is built from 16 residues. Germline V gene sequence: CDR1 SGHRS, CDR2 YFSETQ.

This chain uses TRBV7-9 with TRBJ1-1, with D perhaps TRBD1 (6 bases). Trimming shortened V by 0 bases and J by 6 bases, and 23 bases separated the two germline ends. The V gene's germline CDR1 is SEHNR and CDR2 FQNEAQ (reference sequence). The CDR3 is made up of 18 amino acids. CDR3 protein: CASSLALWGRGSPAEAFF. For the CDR3, the DNA is TGTGCCAGCAGCTTAGCCCTTTGGGGGAGGGGGTCCCCGGCTGAAGCTTTCTTT.

The chain's CDR3 is CASSAVRDYEQYF. In nucleotides, the CDR3 is TGTGCCAGCAGTGCCGTCAGGGACTACGAGCAGTACTTC. The chain employs TRBV2 and TRBJ2-7, with D possibly being TRBD1 (5 bases). The germline V gene has CDR1 SNHLY and CDR2 FYNNEI. This CDR3 is built from 13 residues. Trimming pared 4 bases from V and 3 bases from J, leaving 10 bases between.

In DNA, the CDR3 is TGTGCCAGCTCCTTACAGGTCAACTATGGCTACACCTTC. Translation: CASSLQVNYGYTF. V is TRBV28 and J is TRBJ1-2, with D possibly matching TRBD1 (5 bases). The length of the CDR3 is 13 residues. Germline-derived CDR1 and CDR2 are MDHEN and SYDVKM. V was cut by 8 bases and J by 2 bases, with 12 bases left in between.

Concerning this clone: At the DNA level, this CDR3 is encoded by other sequences in the same sample as well. The V and J genes are TRBV7-9 and TRBJ2-1, with TRBD2 matching 10 bases. Trimming cost V 0 bases and J 1 base; bases outside gene matches: 0. Per germline, CDR1 SEHNR and CDR2 FQNEAQ (reference sequence). The CDR3 is 16 residues long. The CDR3 region is CASSLALAGSYNEQFF. CDR3 bases: TGTGCCAGCAGCTTAGCACTAGCGGGATCCTACAATGAGCAGTTCTTC.

This rearrangement joins TRBV5-6 to TRBJ2-7; 7 bases match TRBD1. CDR1 is SGHDT, CDR2 YYEEEE, per germline. The CDR3 is 14 amino acids. The V gene end was trimmed by 2 bases and the J gene end by 2 bases; junction bases not matched to a gene: 4. Here the CDR3 reads CASSFDRVAYEQYF. CDR3 sequence (DNA): TGTGCCAGCAGCTTCGACAGGGTAGCCTACGAGCAGTACTTC.

V gene TRBV28 combines with J gene TRBJ2-7; the match to TRBD1 covers 9 bases. The length of the CDR3 is 13 residues. The germline V gene has CDR1 MDHEN and CDR2 SYDVKM. Trimming at V came to 6 bases and at J to 0 bases, leaving 0 bases not matched to a gene. Here the CDR3 reads CASRTGGSYEQYF. For the CDR3, the DNA is TGTGCCAGCAGGACAGGGGGCTCCTACGAGCAGTACTTC.

This chain joins TRBV28 and TRBJ1-1; 7 bases fit TRBD1. J gave up 2 bases and V 7 bases, and 7 bases lay outside the gene matches. The CDR3 has 14 residues. Germline CDR1 MDHEN, CDR2 SYDVKM. The CDR3 nucleotides read TGTGCCAGCATCACAAACAGGGGAAACACTGAAGCTTTCTTT. This sequence encodes CASITNRGNTEAFF. Using reference TRBV28 and TRBJ1-1 for the parts outside the CDR3, the full variable domain is DVKVTQSSRYLVKRTGEKVFLECVQDMDHENMFWYRQDPGLGLRLIYFSYDVKMKEKGDIPEGYSVSREKKERFSLILESASTNQTSMYLCASITNRGNTEAFFGQGTRLTVV.

The chain links TRBV5-4 to TRBJ1-2; TRBD1 might be the D (6 bases). V lost 7 bases to trimming and J lost 9 bases, with 13 bases between them. The CDR3 length is 11 residues. Germline loops: CDR1 SGHNT, CDR2 YYREEE (reference sequence). CDR3 DNA: TGTGCCAGCGTAAACAGGGAGAGCTACACCTTC. Protein product: CASVNRESYTF.